The 26 T cell receptor beta chains below all came from one sample that was sequenced in a study of CD8 T cells in ankylosing spondylitis. Whole-study results and caveats: Among TCR beta sequences, a motif of roughly 8 highly homologous variants appeared characteristic of ankylosing spondylitis blood.

Their target antigens are unknown. TCRdb called the 5' RACE reads again in MiXCR, with one record for every CDR3 protein. This sample carries some 840,000 distinct CDR3 sequences, about 10% of them seen once, and the ten largest clones take 0.45% to 0.6%. Specimen: blood, either unsorted or a sorted T cell fraction (not recorded which). The receptors shown here come from a male donor with ankylosing spondylitis.

There are a few counts of this clonotype. J is TRBJ1-1 and V is TRBV18; D is unclear. The CDR3 is 14 residues long. In germline, CDR1 is KGHSH, CDR2 LQKENI. Trimming stripped 7 bases from V and 1 base from J, with 13 bases between. The CDR3 DNA reads TGTGCCAGCTTAGCAAGACTACAGAACACTGAAGCTTTCTTT. Protein: CASLARLQNTEAFF.

This clonotype was detected ten times or more. The V gene is TRBV20-1, the J gene TRBJ2-2, with TRBD1 identical over 7 bases. The length of the CDR3 is 14 residues. The V gene's germline CDR1 is DFQATT and CDR2 SNEGSKA (reference sequence). The trim removed 4 bases at V and 1 base at J, leaving 3 bases unmatched. CDR3 protein: CSAKGTVNTGELFF. As DNA, the CDR3 is TGCAGTGCTAAAGGGACAGTGAACACCGGGGAGCTGTTTTTT.

At least ten counts were recorded for this clonotype. The rearrangement uses TRBV12-3 or TRBV12-4 and TRBJ1-1; D not resolved. This CDR3 region has 13 residues. V lost 4 bases, J lost 3 bases, and 9 bases lay in between. The DNA of the CDR3 is TGTGCCAGCAGTTCCCAAGACTACACTGAAGCTTTCTTT. Its protein product is CASSSQDYTEAFF.

The J gene is TRBJ2-5, the V gene TRBV4-3; D may be TRBD2 (7 bases). This CDR3 has 15 amino acids. Trimming took 4 bases from V and 5 from J, leaving 17 bases between them. The germline V gene encodes CDR1 LGHNA and CDR2 YSLEER. The CDR3 region has the DNA TGCGCCAGCAGCCGGGGGGGGGCCGAATTTGAGACCCAGTACTTC. Its protein product is CASSRGGAEFETQYF.

This clonotype was observed a few times. CDR3 region: CSAIEGQYGFGYTF. Here the CDR3 DNA reads TGCAGTGCCATAGAGGGACAGTACGGTTTTGGCTACACCTTC. V is TRBV20-1 and J is TRBJ1-2; 7 bases map to TRBD1. Germline CDR1 reads DFQATT; CDR2 reads SNEGSKA (reference sequence). The CDR3 sequence is 14 residues long. J gave up 7 bases and V 6 bases, and 14 bases lay outside the gene matches.

The rearrangement links TRBV7-9 to TRBJ2-1; 7 nucleotides line up with TRBD2. Germline V gives CDR1 SEHNR, CDR2 FQNEAQ (reference sequence). The CDR3 contains 11 residues. V lost 1 base and J lost 15; bases outside the gene matches: 3. CDR3 amino acids: CASSLGGRGFF. CDR3 nucleotides: TGTGCCAGCAGCTTAGGCGGGAGAGGGTTCTTC.

This clonotype was counted ten times or more. J is TRBJ1-1 and V is TRBV6-1; no clear D. The CDR3 runs to 13 residues. Trimming took 7 bases from V and 6 from J, leaving 15 bases between them. Germline V gene data show CDR1 as MNHNS and CDR2 as SASEGT. The DNA of the CDR3 is TGTGCCAGCACCCTAGGTAGTGACGCTGAAGCTTTCTTT. It is translated as CASTLGSDAEAFF.

This clonotype has a count of ten or more. The chain carries TRBV20-1 and TRBJ1-1; D gene unclear. The ends were cut back, 0 bases at V and 5 bases at J, with 7 bases in the middle. The CDR3 extends over 12 amino acids. Per germline, CDR1 DFQATT and CDR2 SNEGSKA (reference sequence). The CDR3 spells CSARDRRTEAFF. CDR3 DNA sequence: TGCAGTGCTAGAGATAGGAGGACTGAAGCTTTCTTT.

The chain carries TRBV6-2 or TRBV6-3 and TRBJ2-4; D is perhaps TRBD1 (6 bases). Germline V gene data show CDR1 as MNHEY and CDR2 as SVGEGT. The CDR3 loop spans 15 amino acids. V was cut by 2 bases and J by 4 bases, with 12 bases left in between. CDR3 coding DNA: TGTGCCAGCAGTTACCCCTTAGGGGGAAAAAACATTCAGTACTTC. It is translated as CASSYPLGGKNIQYF.

The table lists this clonotype with many counts. J is TRBJ2-5 and V is TRBV27; D is undetermined. The CDR3 runs 14 residues. The germline CDR1 and CDR2 sequences are MNHEY and SMNVEV (reference sequence). Trimming shortened V by 6 bases and J by 0 bases, and 11 bases separated the two germline ends. CDR3 DNA: TGTGCCAGCAGCCCTGGGTGGTACCAAGAGACCCAGTACTTC. The encoded protein is CASSPGWYQETQYF.

The chain recombines TRBV6-5 with TRBJ2-7, with D perhaps matching TRBD1 (5 bases). Germline V gives CDR1 MNHEY, CDR2 SVGAGI. CDR3 length: 14 amino acids. Trimming removed 2 bases from V and 1 base from J, with 9 bases in between. CDR3 in amino acids: CASSYRQSSYEQYF. In nucleotides, the CDR3 is TGTGCCAGCAGTTACCGACAGAGTTCCTACGAGCAGTACTTC.

This clonotype showed up many times. V usage is TRBV29-1 and J usage is TRBJ1-5; D unclear. CDR1 and CDR2 (germline): SQVTM, ANQGSEA. This CDR3 has 12 residues. V lost 6 bases and J 2 bases, leaving 8 bases between the germline ends. The CDR3 spells CSVSRGNQPQHF. Here the CDR3 DNA reads TGCAGCGTGTCGAGGGGCAATCAGCCCCAGCATTTT.

This clonotype has ten or more counts. This chain joins TRBV7-8 and TRBJ2-3, with D maybe TRBD2 (7 bases). The CDR3 length is 16 residues. The germline gives CDR1 SGHVS, CDR2 FQNEAQ. Trimming shortened V by 3 bases and J by 1 base, and 14 bases separated the two germline ends. The CDR3 region has the DNA TGTGCCAGCAGCTTCCTAGCGGACAGAGGCACAGATACGCAGTATTTT. As protein: CASSFLADRGTDTQYF.

This clonotype was picked up many times. The V call is TRBV18, the J call TRBJ1-5; D unresolved. Germline-derived CDR1 and CDR2 are KGHSH and LQKENI. The CDR3 contains 17 residues. V dropped 4 bases and J dropped 2 bases, with 18 bases sitting between them. CDR3 nucleotide sequence: TGTGCCAGCTCACTCTTAGGAGGGATCACTGGCAATCAGCCCCAGCATTTT. Its protein is CASSLLGGITGNQPQHF.

This clonotype was counted only a few times. The gene calls are TRBV5-1 and TRBJ2-2; D may be TRBD2 (6 bases). V was shortened by 4 bases and J by 0 bases, with 10 bases between the two germline ends. The CDR3 is 15 residues long. Germline V gene sequence: CDR1 SGHRS, CDR2 YFSETQ. In DNA form, the CDR3 reads TGCGCCAGCAGCGAGCGGGCTACGAACACCGGGGAGCTGTTTTTT. Its protein product is CASSERATNTGELFF. The full variable domain, with the rest looked up from reference TRBV5-1 and TRBJ2-2, is KAGVTQTPRYLIKTRGQQVTLSCSPISGHRSVSWYQQTPGQGLQFLFEYFSETQRNKGNFPGRFSGRQFSNSRSEMNVSTLELGDSALYLCASSERATNTGELFFGEGSRLTVL.

V and J are TRBV6-1 and TRBJ2-2, with D hard to call. Germline CDR1 and CDR2: MNHNS and SASEGT. The CDR3 has 13 residues. The germline V and J ends were trimmed by 7 bases and 4 bases, with 10 bases remaining between them. The CDR3 loop reads CASMSARTGELFF. The CDR3 DNA sequence: TGTGCCAGCATGAGCGCCCGCACCGGGGAGCTGTTTTTT.

This clonotype turned up a few times. J is TRBJ1-2 and V is TRBV20-1, with D unresolved. V was clipped by 3 bases and J by 1 base, with 12 bases between them. Germline loops: CDR1 DFQATT, CDR2 SNEGSKA (reference sequence). This CDR3 contains 14 residues. As DNA, the CDR3 is TGCAGTGCTAGTCCCCCGGCCATTAACTATGGCTACACCTTC. Protein: CSASPPAINYGYTF.

The V gene is TRBV20-1, the J gene TRBJ2-3, with 11 bases identical to TRBD2. V shed 6 bases, J shed 3 bases, and the junction held 8 bases outside the gene matches. The CDR3 covers 15 residues. CDR1 DFQATT and CDR2 SNEGSKA come from the germline V gene (reference sequence). CDR3 loop: CSATTLAGVTDTQYF. The DNA of the CDR3 is TGCAGTGCCACCACACTAGCGGGAGTGACAGATACGCAGTATTTT.

The chain joins TRBV28 to TRBJ1-5; 7 bases fit TRBD1. The junction had 9 bases not matched to a gene; V was cut back by 7 bases and J by 0 bases. The CDR3 is made up of 16 amino acids. Germline CDR1 reads MDHEN; CDR2 reads SYDVKM. CDR3 loop: CASNLLTGFSNQPQHF. The CDR3 nucleotides are TGTGCCAGCAACCTCCTGACAGGGTTTAGCAATCAGCCCCAGCATTTT.

This chain uses TRBV6-5 with TRBJ2-7; D not certain. V lost 3 bases and J lost 6, with 18 bases in between. This CDR3 region has 15 residues. The V gene's germline CDR1 is MNHEY and CDR2 SVGAGI. The CDR3 spells CASSYESNSVAEQYF. CDR3 in DNA: TGTGCCAGCAGTTATGAGAGTAATTCGGTGGCCGAGCAGTACTTC.

The rearrangement joins TRBV20-1 to TRBJ2-5; no reliable D call. V was shortened by 1 base and J by 1 base, with 7 bases between the two germline ends. The CDR3 is 13 amino acids. Germline values: CDR1 DFQATT, CDR2 SNEGSKA (reference sequence). CDR3: CSARVYRQETQYF. CDR3 coding DNA: TGCAGTGCTAGAGTATACCGCCAAGAGACCCAGTACTTC.

The sample holds many counts of this clonotype. The junction departs from the called germline gene at one end, perhaps through a read error. This chain links TRBV7-7 with TRBJ2-3; the D is unclear. CDR3 size: 14 residues. CDR1 and CDR2 (germline): SSHAT, FNYEAQ (reference sequence). CDR3 in amino acids: CASSSDGWARTQYF. The CDR3 region has the DNA TGTGCTAGCAGCTCGGACGGGTGGGCACGTACGCAGTATTTT.

As regards this clonotype: Germline is not matched at one junction end, which may reflect a read error. DNA of the CDR3: TGTGCCAGCAGCCGTTCACCGCTTTACAGTGAGCAGTTCTTC. It codes for CASSRSPLYSEQFF. The rearrangement links TRBV7-9 to TRBJ2-1; no clear D. Germline V gene data show CDR1 as SEHNR and CDR2 as FQNEAQ (reference sequence). This CDR3 is 14 amino acids long.

This clonotype was recorded at least ten times. The chain joins TRBV29-1 to TRBJ2-3; no clear D gene. CDR3 length equals 14 residues. Per the germline V gene, CDR1 is SQVTM and CDR2 is ANQGSEA. The V and J ends lost 3 bases and 0 bases respectively, with 10 bases between them. CDR3 coding DNA: TGCAGCGTTGACAGGACGATTAGCACAGATACGCAGTATTTT. Amino acids: CSVDRTISTDTQYF.

This clonotype was observed a few times. The gene calls are TRBV20-1 and TRBJ2-5; D is unclear. The V gene's germline CDR1 is DFQATT and CDR2 SNEGSKA (reference sequence). This CDR3 contains 12 residues. The V end was cut by 4 bases, the J end by 3 bases, with 9 bases between. The CDR3 sequence is CSATHLEETQYF. CDR3 coding DNA: TGCAGTGCTACCCACCTGGAAGAGACCCAGTACTTC.

This clonotype has more than one count but fewer than ten. The V gene is TRBV10-3, the J gene TRBJ2-2; 7 bases map to TRBD2. Trimming cost V 4 bases and J 4 bases; bases outside gene matches: 12. Germline V gene data show CDR1 as ENHRY and CDR2 as SYGVKD. The CDR3 loop spans 17 amino acids. The CDR3 DNA is TGTGCCATCAGTGTGAGTTCGGGACGGGAGGTCACCGGGGAGCTGTTTTTT. Translation gives CAISVSSGREVTGELFF.